The text below deals with one TCR beta chain. No antigen is known for it. This sample stems from a study of CD4 T cells in relation to SARS-CoV-2 and coronaviruses. Looking at the study overall: Patient ages ranged from 21 to 72, median 38. Crossreactive spike epitopes shared across donors were mapped to their HLA restriction. Findings of the study overall: The cross-reactivity analysis covered only spike protein, not other viral proteins.

Data came from immunoSEQ multiplex PCR; TCRdb stores just in-frame clones and leaves some out. This sample has 30,000 to 45,000 clones, with approximately 90% found just once. Naive and memory CD4+ T cells were separated from cryopreserved PBMCs. CDR3 length: 15 residues. The V and J ends lost 3 bases and 1 base, in that order; junction bases with no gene match: 7. Per the germline V gene, CDR1 is SGHDT and CDR2 is YYEEEE. The source of this sequence is an adult with COVID-19. V usage is TRBV5-6 and J usage is TRBJ2-7, with TRBD2 identical over 7 bases. Sequences were obtained from memory CD4+ T cells from PBMCs. The CDR3 coding sequence is TGTGCCAGCAGCTCTCAGACTAGCCGGTCCTACGAGCAGTACTTC. Encoded protein: CASSSQTSRSYEQYF.